This TCR beta chain is from a study of cytomegalovirus exposure and HLA in healthy donors. CDR3 length: 15 amino acids. V shed 5 bases and J 3 bases; nucleotides not matched to a gene: 4. Looked up from germline, CDR1 is LNHDA and CDR2 is SQIVND (reference sequence). Generated by immunoSEQ multiplex PCR, the TCRdb table keeps only in-frame clones and is missing some. The repertoire includes some 210,000 clones, around four fifths of them detected once, and around 5.6% sits in the top ten. The gene calls are TRBV19 and TRBJ2-6; the match to TRBD1 covers 7 bases. Sequenced material: PBMCs. The source is a woman aged 18-30 years in good health and CMV-seronegative. CDR3 coding DNA: TGTGCCAGTAGTCAGAACAGGGGTGGGGCCAACGTCCTGACTTTC. The encoded protein is CASSQNRGGANVLTF.